This T cell receptor beta chain was captured in a study of shared clonotypes between healthy human individuals (dated by TCRdb to 2018 to 2021). Regarding the complete study: A couple of women and three men aged 18 to 49 years were included in the cohort. To increase sequencing depth and limit assay-specific biases, TCR repertoire library preparation and sequencing were carried out by different laboratories using diverse techniques. Per donor, leukapheresis produced somewhere between about 0.85 and 10 billion PBMCs. Per donor, three plates each were used for CD4 naive and CD4 memory, two for CD8 naive, and one for CD8 memory. To estimate repertoire size and how much clonotypes are shared between individuals, the study performed deep sequencing of blood TCR repertoires from a handful of healthy adults.

TCR CDR3 regions were amplified from genomic DNA by multiplex PCR using the deep immunoSEQ assay. Extracted genomic DNA from each cell subset was distributed evenly across all wells of several immunoSEQ 96-well plates, and each plate was treated as a replicate. Each replicate PCR for sorted subsets received about 200 ng genomic DNA, equal to about 30,000 T cell genomes. Purified libraries were quantified with a Qubit 3.0 fluorometer, sized on a Bioanalyzer 2100, and re-quantified with the KAPA Library Quantification kit. Each immunoSEQ 96-well plate was sequenced on its own single-read 150-cycle Illumina NextSeq 550 flow cell. Per the original workflow: Because the immunoSEQ output included only junctional sequences and no quality scores, the filtering could not be the same as the filtering used for full-length reads. To assign V/J genes and CDR3, sequences were annotated using PyIR, a Python wrapper for IgBLAST v1.9, with IMGT germline references. Reads with weak V/J assignments (E-value above 1e-6), missing CDR3, stop codons, out-of-frame junctions, or ambiguous translated residues were removed. A V3J clonotype was defined by an identical inferred V gene, J gene, and CDR3 amino acid sequence. The percentage overlap between two repertoires was calculated by dividing the number of shared unique clonotypes by the size of the smaller repertoire. Richness of each repertoire was evaluated using RTK rarefaction, the Chao1 estimator, and Recon v2.1 estimates of unobserved clonotypes. OLGA was used to compute generation probabilities for all TCRbeta clonotypes that the gDNA method yielded from a handful of donors. TCRdb carries this immuneACCESS record with in-frame sequences only. Its versions omit some clonotypes, under half of them owing to an unresolved V gene in the studies checked, with the rest unexplained. That table is the source of V, J and clone size, and D and trimming were worked out from the DNA. The sample table contains 2 million to 2.5 million clones; only one count was recorded for just under 95% of them. The ten largest clones add up to approximately 0.39% of the sample.

V was cut back by 8 bases and J by 2 bases, leaving a gap of 13 bases between them. Counted from cysteine to phenylalanine, this CDR3 has 13 amino acids. Here the CDR3 DNA is all that survives: 39 bases in frame from base 1. As encoded in the germline V gene, CDR1 is SNHLY while CDR2 is FYNNEI. Notes on this clone: The antigen it binds to is not known. No qualities accompany the bases; no much larger clone lies one base away.

Beyond this particular receptor, the publication reports: Estimated clonotype richness was generally larger for naive than for memory subsets. Pairwise subsampling indicated that sequencing depth was expected to affect the degree of clonotype sharing among donors. Around 5.4% of naive CD4, 3.5% of naive CD8, 2.3% of memory CD4, and roughly 0.4% of memory CD8 clonotypes were shared across several donors. Rarefaction of sorted-subset datasets indicated incomplete sequencing despite the large sequencing depth. Higher generation probabilities were observed for clonotypes shared by all four sorted-subset donors than for non-shared clonotypes. Because the study included a small number of donors, the genetic and exposure-history diversity represented was limited. Sampling was restricted to blood, and TCR repertoires in tissue are likely to differ from TCR repertoires in blood.

Donors were healthy HIV-negative adults with no recently reported acute infections or vaccinations. Every donor was a Caucasian adult residing in Nashville, Tennessee, USA. CD4+ T cells were enriched by magnetic negative selection; naive cells were then positively selected on CD45RA, and the negative fraction formed the memory subset. Blood was collected by leukapheresis, and PBMCs were isolated by Ficoll-Histopaque density gradient centrifugation and then cryopreserved in liquid nitrogen vapor phase. Analytical flow cytometry was used to check the purity and quantity of every magnetically sorted T cell population. From each sorted fraction, genomic DNA was isolated and quantified by UV absorbance on a Nanodrop 2000c.

The sequencing sample was made of naive CD4+ T cells from PBMCs. In the paper's terms, the cell subset or site label means: CD45RA+ positively selected. This receptor chain uses TRBV2 and TRBJ2-7; the D gene is perhaps TRBD2, from 5 matching bases. The sequence was collected from a man aged 18 to 29 in good health. Some clones in this sample may be carry-over from other donors' samples. In nucleotide form, the sequence is TGTGCCAGCTTGCAAGCGGAGGCCTACGAGCAGTACTTC. It codes for CASLQAEAYEQYF.